This TCR beta chain is from a study of vaccination effects on CD4 cells after COVID-19. The CDR3 has 13 amino acids. Trimming removed 3 bases at V and 11 bases at J, with 16 bases between. Using immunoSEQ multiplex PCR, the repertoire was profiled, and TCRdb retains in-frame clones only, with some absent. The sample has fewer than 55,000 clones, 60% to 80% seen once. Prior to sequencing, the ViraFEST assay stimulated PBMC with viral peptide pools, which expanded the antigen-specific CD4+ T cells. At the end of around eleven days of culture, CD4+ T cells were isolated. All vaccine recipients tested negative for nucleocapsid antibodies and had never contracted SARS-CoV-2 infection. They grew a few million PBMC in each well, adding about 9.5 IU/ml IL-2 and roughly 9.3 ug/ml peptides. A note on this clone: No antigen is known for it.

The source of this sequence is a human donor who received a COVID-19 vaccine. This sequence joins TRBV12-3 or TRBV12-4 and TRBJ1-1; D remains ambiguous. Specimen: CD4+ T cells from PBMCs cultured with HCoV-OC43 spike peptides, collected before COVID-19 vaccination. Subset here: HCoV-OC43 spike overlapping peptide pool stimulation. Written as DNA, the CDR3 is TGTGCCAGCAGTTTCGGTGGAGGGTTTGGGGCTTTCTTT. Translation: CASSFGGGFGAFF.